Following are 24 T cell receptor beta chains from one sample sequenced in a study of cytomegalovirus exposure and HLA in healthy donors. Only in-frame clones appear in the TCRdb table, and some are missing; sequencing was by immunoSEQ multiplex PCR. This table has 220,000 or so clones, approximately 88% appearing once. Sequencing used PBMCs. Receptors originate from a young woman in good health and CMV-seropositive.

The rearrangement joins TRBV27 to TRBJ2-1, with D possibly TRBD1 on 5 matching bases. Germline CDR1 and CDR2: MNHEY and SMNVEV (reference sequence). The CDR3 loop spans 16 amino acids. Trimming removed 8 bases at V and 8 bases at J, with 25 bases between. The CDR3 DNA follows: TGTGCCAGCGGCAAATACAGGTACAATGGATTCGATGAGCAGTTCTTC. This translates into CASGKYRYNGFDEQFF.

The genes are TRBV5-1 and TRBJ2-5; D gene uncertain. Germline loops: CDR1 SGHRS, CDR2 YFSETQ. Trimming removed 0 bases at V and 1 base at J, with 7 bases between. The CDR3 is made up of 14 amino acids. CDR3 sequence (DNA): TGCGCCAGCAGCTTGGGCACCTTCCAAGAGACCCAGTACTTC. Its translation is CASSLGTFQETQYF. Drawing the rest from reference TRBV5-1 and TRBJ2-5, the complete variable domain is KAGVTQTPRYLIKTRGQQVTLSCSPISGHRSVSWYQQTPGQGLQFLFEYFSETQRNKGNFPGRFSGRQFSNSRSEMNVSTLELGDSALYLCASSLGTFQETQYFGPGTRLLVL.

The J gene is TRBJ1-1, the V gene TRBV5-1, with TRBD1 as a possible D gene (5 bases). V was clipped by 1 base and J by 4 bases, with 14 bases between them. Germline assignment: CDR1 SGHRS and CDR2 YFSETQ. This CDR3 contains 15 residues. CDR3 DNA: TGCGCCAGCAGCTTGAGTAGGCAGGGAGGCACTGAAGCTTTCTTT. This codes for CASSLSRQGGTEAFF.

J is TRBJ1-1 and V is TRBV30; TRBD1 matches 7 bases. CDR1 is GTSNPN, CDR2 SVGIG, per germline (reference sequence). The CDR3 is 15 amino acids. The V gene end was trimmed by 3 bases and the J gene end by 1 base; junction bases not matched to a gene: 8. The CDR3 DNA reads TGTGCCTGGAGCCCCCTAGACAGGGAGAACACTGAAGCTTTCTTT. Translating it yields CAWSPLDRENTEAFF.

This chain uses TRBV27 with TRBJ2-5; 8 bases are shared with TRBD1. V trimming: 6 bases; J trimming: 1 base; junction bases outside the gene matches: 7. Germline CDR1 MNHEY, CDR2 SMNVEV (reference sequence). The CDR3 runs 15 residues. The CDR3 DNA reads as TGTGCCAGCAGGGGGACAGGCCGAATCCAAGAGACCCAGTACTTC. This codes for CASRGTGRIQETQYF.

This sequence joins TRBV7-3 and TRBJ2-3; TRBD2 agrees at 8 bases. Germline V gives CDR1 SGHTA, CDR2 FQGTGA. V dropped 5 bases and J dropped 0; count of bases not matched to a gene: 7. The CDR3 contains 16 residues. The DNA of the CDR3 is TGTGCCAGCAGCCTTGAACTAGCGGCTAGCACAGATACGCAGTATTTT. It is translated as CASSLELAASTDTQYF.

The V gene is TRBV5-1, the J gene TRBJ2-7; TRBD2 matches at 12 bases. Germline values: CDR1 SGHRS, CDR2 YFSETQ. The CDR3 sequence is 19 residues long. V trimming: 4 bases; J trimming: 0 bases; junction bases outside the gene matches: 14. In nucleotides, the CDR3 is TGCGCCAGCAGCATAACAACCGGACTAGCGGGATCCCACTCCTACGAGCAGTACTTC. Translated, it gives CASSITTGLAGSHSYEQYF.

In its sample, this clone was seen a few times. This sequence joins TRBV5-1 and TRBJ2-2; D unresolved. V was pared by 4 bases and J by 5 bases, with 6 bases between. The length of the CDR3 is 12 residues. CDR1 and CDR2 from the germline V gene are SGHRS and YFSETQ. The CDR3 coding sequence is TGCGCCAGCAGCACCTCTACCGGGGAGCTGTTTTTT. Amino acid sequence: CASSTSTGELFF.

The chain combines TRBV4-1 with TRBJ1-3; the D is unclear. The CDR3 length is 16 residues. Germline V gene data show CDR1 as MGHRA and CDR2 as YSYEKL. V lost 0 bases and J 0 bases, leaving 9 bases between the germline ends. Written as DNA, the CDR3 is TGCGCCAGCAGCCAAGAACCCGGGATCTCTGGAAACACCATATATTTT. This sequence encodes CASSQEPGISGNTIYF.

This clone was counted only a few times. The rearrangement uses TRBV6-5 and TRBJ1-2; no definite D call. Germline-derived CDR1 and CDR2 are MNHEY and SVGAGI. V was trimmed by 5 bases and J by 2 bases, leaving 15 bases between them. This CDR3 has 15 amino acids. CDR3 sequence reads: CASSRGQAPNYGYTF. The CDR3, as DNA: TGTGCCAGCAGTCGTGGGCAGGCTCCCAACTATGGCTACACCTTC.

This chain uses TRBV13 with TRBJ1-2; possible D gene TRBD1, 5 bases. CDR1 is PRHDT, CDR2 FYEKMQ, per germline (reference sequence). The CDR3 runs 12 residues. V lost 8 bases to trimming and J lost 4 bases, with 11 bases between them. CDR3: CASGQNSYGYTF. CDR3 DNA: TGTGCCAGCGGACAAAATTCCTATGGCTACACCTTC.

The chain combines TRBV9 with TRBJ1-4, with a possible D match to TRBD1 (5 bases). Germline loops: CDR1 SGDLS, CDR2 YYNGEE. This CDR3 has 14 amino acids. V lost 3 bases to trimming and J lost 5 bases, with 11 bases between them. This chain's CDR3 is CASSASRDNEKLFF. The DNA for the CDR3 is TGTGCCAGCAGCGCCTCCCGGGACAATGAAAAACTGTTTTTT.

The rearrangement uses TRBV5-1 and TRBJ1-1; D is uncertain. The length of the CDR3 is 16 residues. V lost 2 bases and J 1 base, leaving 15 bases between the germline ends. CDR1 and CDR2 from the germline V gene are SGHRS and YFSETQ. The CDR3 DNA reads TGCGCCAGCAGCTTCGGGGTTCAATTGTGGAACACTGAAGCTTTCTTT. Amino acid sequence: CASSFGVQLWNTEAFF.

The chain has TRBV5-4 and TRBJ1-1; D possibly corresponds to TRBD1 (6 bases). The germline V gene encodes CDR1 SGHNT and CDR2 YYREEE (reference sequence). CDR3 length: 13 amino acids. The germline V and J ends were trimmed by 5 bases and 4 bases, with 12 bases remaining between them. CDR3: CASRLQGGTEAFF. CDR3 in DNA: TGTGCCAGCAGGTTACAGGGCGGCACTGAAGCTTTCTTT.

V is TRBV6-5 and J is TRBJ2-3, with a weak D call TRBD2 (6 bases). CDR1 and CDR2 (germline): MNHEY, SVGAGI. The CDR3 has 15 amino acids. With 2 bases removed from V and 5 bases from J, the gap between germline ends came to 14 bases. CDR3 residues: CASSYTLASQDTQYF. CDR3 in DNA: TGTGCCAGCAGTTACACACTAGCCTCGCAAGATACGCAGTATTTT.

The gene calls are TRBV9 and TRBJ2-5; 7 positions match TRBD2. The CDR3 is made up of 14 amino acids. Trimming at V came to 5 bases and at J to 1 base, leaving 5 bases not matched to a gene. Germline lookup yields CDR1 SGDLS and CDR2 YYNGEE. CDR3 coding DNA: TGTGCCAGCAGTAAATCTAGCGGCCAAGAGACCCAGTACTTC. Its protein is CASSKSSGQETQYF.

This chain joins TRBV25-1 and TRBJ2-1, with D perhaps matching TRBD1 (6 bases). Trimming removed 10 bases from V and 9 bases from J, with 13 bases in between. Per the germline V gene, CDR1 is MGHDK and CDR2 is SYGVNS. The CDR3 covers 11 residues. CDR3 nucleotide sequence: TGTGCCATCGAAACAGGGTCTGAGCAGTTCTTC. It encodes CAIETGSEQFF.

This clone has more than one count but fewer than ten. V usage is TRBV9 and J usage is TRBJ2-7; D uncertain. Between the trimmed V and J ends, which lost 1 base and 7 bases, there was a span of 12 bases. CDR1 and CDR2 (germline): SGDLS, YYNGEE. The CDR3 spans 13 residues. The CDR3 DNA reads as TGTGCCAGCAGCGTACGAATTGCCGGGGAGCAGTACTTC. Translating gives CASSVRIAGEQYF.

V and J are TRBV7-2 and TRBJ1-1, with a possible D match to TRBD1 (5 bases). The V end was cut by 3 bases, the J end by 7 bases, with 15 bases between. Per germline, CDR1 SGHTA and CDR2 FQGNSA. The CDR3 is made up of 14 amino acids. CDR3 residues: CASSFDSGGGEAFF. CDR3 in DNA: TGTGCCAGCAGCTTTGACAGCGGGGGTGGTGAAGCTTTCTTT.

The chain joins TRBV5-1 to TRBJ1-2; TRBD1 matches at 7 bases. V was pared by 2 bases and J by 6 bases, with 4 bases of the junction left unmatched. The CDR3 length is 13 residues. Germline-derived CDR1 and CDR2 are SGHRS and YFSETQ. The chain's CDR3 is CASSLQGSDGYTF. CDR3 nucleotides: TGCGCCAGCAGCTTACAGGGGAGTGATGGCTACACCTTC.

The chain is built from TRBV2 and TRBJ2-7; D unresolved. CDR1 and CDR2 (germline): SNHLY, FYNNEI. This CDR3 spans 13 amino acids. Trimming removed 3 bases from V and 0 bases from J, with 6 bases in between. This CDR3 is CASSDFRSYEQYF. The CDR3 nucleotides read TGTGCCAGCAGTGATTTTCGCTCCTACGAGCAGTACTTC.

The chain carries TRBV4-2 and TRBJ2-1; possible D gene TRBD1, 6 bases. The CDR3 is 14 amino acids. The V gene's germline CDR1 is LGHNA and CDR2 YNFKEQ. Trimming cost V 2 bases and J 7 bases, with 12 bases left between them. CDR3 DNA sequence: TGTGCCAGCAGCCAATACTATCAGGGGAATGAGCAGTTCTTC. This gives the protein CASSQYYQGNEQFF.

This clone occurred a few times. The V gene is TRBV29-1, the J gene TRBJ1-2; D is undetermined. In germline, CDR1 is SQVTM, CDR2 ANQGSEA. CDR3 length equals 11 residues. Trimming left V 4 bases short and J 4 bases short, with 7 bases between. CDR3 DNA sequence: TGCAGCGTTGTACAGTCCTATGGCTACACCTTC. As protein: CSVVQSYGYTF.

The V gene is TRBV5-4, the J gene TRBJ2-2; D may be TRBD2 (6 bases). The germline CDR1 and CDR2 sequences are SGHNT and YYREEE (reference sequence). Deletions cut 0 bases from V and 4 bases from J, with 16 bases between. The CDR3 consists of 17 residues. The CDR3 region is CASSLGGASISTGELFF. Here the CDR3 DNA reads TGTGCCAGCAGCTTGGGCGGGGCGAGTATTTCCACCGGGGAGCTGTTTTTT.